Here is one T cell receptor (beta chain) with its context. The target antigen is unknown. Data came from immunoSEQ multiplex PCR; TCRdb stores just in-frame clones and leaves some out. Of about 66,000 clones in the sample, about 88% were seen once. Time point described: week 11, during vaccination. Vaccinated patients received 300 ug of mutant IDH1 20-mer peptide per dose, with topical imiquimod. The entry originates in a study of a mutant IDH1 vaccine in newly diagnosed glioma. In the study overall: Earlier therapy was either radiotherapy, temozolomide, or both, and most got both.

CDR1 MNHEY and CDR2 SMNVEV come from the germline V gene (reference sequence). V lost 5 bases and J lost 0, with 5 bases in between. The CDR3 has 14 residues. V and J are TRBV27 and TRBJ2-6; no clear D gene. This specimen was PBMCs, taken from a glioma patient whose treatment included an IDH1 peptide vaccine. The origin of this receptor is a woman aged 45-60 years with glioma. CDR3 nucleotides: TGTGCCAGCAGTATAATCTCTGGGGCCAACGTCCTGACTTTC. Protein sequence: CASSIISGANVLTF.